One TCR beta chain is described in this entry. The CDR3 spans 14 residues. The V segment lost 4 bases and the J segment 3 bases; nucleotides outside the gene matches: 3. The germline V gene encodes CDR1 SNHLY and CDR2 FYNNEI. This entry is derived from a study of T cell changes during pregnancy in multiple sclerosis. Only in-frame clones appear in the TCRdb table, and some are missing; sequencing was by immunoSEQ multiplex PCR. This sample yields 50,000 to 70,000 clones, of which 80% to 95% are seen a single time; more than 1.2% belongs to the top ten. This TCR came from a female donor with multiple sclerosis, enrolled in a pregnancy study. Material: peripheral blood, obtained in the second trimester of pregnancy. V is TRBV2 and J is TRBJ1-2, with 9 bases that match TRBD1. CDR3 region: CASSGGQGHYGYTF. CDR3 in DNA: TGTGCCAGCAGTGGGGGACAGGGCCACTATGGCTACACCTTC.